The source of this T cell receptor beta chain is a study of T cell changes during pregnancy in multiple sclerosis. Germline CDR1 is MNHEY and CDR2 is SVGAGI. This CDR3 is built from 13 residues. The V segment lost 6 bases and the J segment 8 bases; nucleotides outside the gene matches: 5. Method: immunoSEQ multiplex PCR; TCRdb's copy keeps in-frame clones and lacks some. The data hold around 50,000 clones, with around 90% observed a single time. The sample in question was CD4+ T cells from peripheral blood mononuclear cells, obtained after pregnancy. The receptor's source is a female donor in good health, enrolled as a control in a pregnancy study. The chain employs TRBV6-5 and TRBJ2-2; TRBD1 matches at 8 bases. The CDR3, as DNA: TGTGCCAGCAGGGACAGGGTTTGGGGGGAGCTGTTTTTT. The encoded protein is CASRDRVWGELFF.